This paragraph reports one TCR beta chain. Antigen specificity is unknown. It was with 60 Vbeta and 13 Jbeta primers that the PCR ran. Clones were read by immunoSEQ multiplex PCR, and TCRdb kept only the in-frame ones, dropping some. Counted here are approximately 120,000 clones, approximately 75% occurring once; the ten biggest clones make up around 3.7%. This sample was taken from a study of cytomegalovirus exposure and HLA in healthy donors. Study results and caveats: With later analysis, a missense DCLRE1C variant became linked to TCR beta V- and J-gene trimming. Sequences of the TCR beta chain were said to predict the HLA-A and HLA-B alleles of most subjects accurately. It was confirmed in vitro that a few of the CMV-associated chains were specific for CMV antigens.

CDR3 length equals 14 residues. Trimming at V came to 1 base and at J to 2 bases, leaving 2 bases not matched to a gene. The germline gives CDR1 SGHNT, CDR2 YENEEA. The sequence was obtained from a man aged 30 to 39 in good health and CMV-seronegative. The chain couples TRBV11-3 to TRBJ2-7, with 7 bases fitting TRBD1. Sequencing was performed on PBMCs. In nucleotides, the CDR3 is TGTGCCAGCAGCTTAGGCGGACAGGCCTACGAGCAGTACTTC. This translates into CASSLGGQAYEQYF.